A single T cell receptor beta chain is shown here with its context. Its specificity is unknown. Scientists amplified the TCR beta CDR3 regions from RNA transcripts. First-round RT-PCR with HTBI primers preceded a second-round multiplex PCR. TCRdb used MiXCR to reprocess the multiplex PCR reads, holding one entry per CDR3 protein. The table records 150,000 to 200,000 distinct CDR3 sequences, roughly two fifths of them present only once. Germline CDR1 reads MNHEY; CDR2 reads SMNVEV (reference sequence). The V gene lost 7 bases and the J gene lost 4 bases, with 19 bases spanning the gap. This CDR3 contains 15 residues. The sample comes from a study of Graves' ophthalmopathy and Graves' hyperthyroidism. Study background: Peripheral blood sampling preceded any treatment and occurred at initial diagnosis. Regarding the study as a whole: Most thyroid clonotypes with frequency above 0.001 were detected in blood too. Classification of ophthalmopathy versus stable hyperthyroidism by a 13-signature model yielded about 90% sensitivity and just under 84% specificity.

Ineligible for inclusion were patients with other autoimmune diseases, uncontrolled infections, pregnancy or lactation. V and J are TRBV27 and TRBJ1-1, with D possibly TRBD1 on 5 matching bases. The sequence was collected from a man under 40 with Graves' ophthalmopathy. The sample comprised peripheral blood. CDR3 sequence: CASTIPLGATTEAFF. CDR3 coding DNA: TGTGCCAGCACCATCCCCCTTGGGGCGACCACTGAAGCTTTCTTT.